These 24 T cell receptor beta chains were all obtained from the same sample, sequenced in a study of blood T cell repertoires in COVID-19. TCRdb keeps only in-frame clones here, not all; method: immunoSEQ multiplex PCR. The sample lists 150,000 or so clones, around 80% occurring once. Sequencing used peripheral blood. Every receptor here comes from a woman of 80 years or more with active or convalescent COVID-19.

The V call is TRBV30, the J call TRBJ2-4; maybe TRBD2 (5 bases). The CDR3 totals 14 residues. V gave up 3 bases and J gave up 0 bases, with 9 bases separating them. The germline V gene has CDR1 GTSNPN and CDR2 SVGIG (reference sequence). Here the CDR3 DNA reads TGTGCCTGGAGCGGGGTTAGAGCCAAAAACATTCAGTACTTC. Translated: CAWSGVRAKNIQYF.

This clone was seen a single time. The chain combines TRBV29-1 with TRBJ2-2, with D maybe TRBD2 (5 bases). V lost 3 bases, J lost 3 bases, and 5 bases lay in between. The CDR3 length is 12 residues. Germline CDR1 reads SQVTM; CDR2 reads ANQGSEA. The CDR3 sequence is CSVDGDTGELFF. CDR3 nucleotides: TGCAGCGTTGACGGGGACACCGGGGAGCTGTTTTTT.

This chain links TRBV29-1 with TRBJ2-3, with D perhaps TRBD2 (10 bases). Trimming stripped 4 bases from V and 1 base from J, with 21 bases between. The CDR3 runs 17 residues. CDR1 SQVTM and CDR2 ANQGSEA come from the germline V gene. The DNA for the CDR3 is TGCAGCGTTGCCGGGACAGGGCTAGCGGGGGGCACAGATACGCAGTATTTT. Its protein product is CSVAGTGLAGGTDTQYF.

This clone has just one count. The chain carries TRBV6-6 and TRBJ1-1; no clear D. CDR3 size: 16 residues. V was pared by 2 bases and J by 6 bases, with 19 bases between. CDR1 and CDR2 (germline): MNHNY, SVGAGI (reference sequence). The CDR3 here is CASSYTTVFSSAEAFF. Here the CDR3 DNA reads TGTGCCAGCAGTTACACTACCGTGTTTTCTTCGGCTGAAGCTTTCTTT.

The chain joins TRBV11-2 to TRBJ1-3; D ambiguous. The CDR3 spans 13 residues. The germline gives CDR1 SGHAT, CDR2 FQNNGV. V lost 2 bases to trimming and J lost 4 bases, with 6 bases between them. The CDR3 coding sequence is TGTGCCAGCAGCTTAACGGGGGGAAACACCATATATTTT. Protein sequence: CASSLTGGNTIYF.

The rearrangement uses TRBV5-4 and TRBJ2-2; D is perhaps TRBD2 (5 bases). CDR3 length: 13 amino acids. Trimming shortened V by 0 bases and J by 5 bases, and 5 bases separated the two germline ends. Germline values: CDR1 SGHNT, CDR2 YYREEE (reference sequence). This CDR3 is CASSLERTGELFF. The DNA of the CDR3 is TGTGCCAGCAGCTTGGAGCGGACCGGGGAGCTGTTTTTT.

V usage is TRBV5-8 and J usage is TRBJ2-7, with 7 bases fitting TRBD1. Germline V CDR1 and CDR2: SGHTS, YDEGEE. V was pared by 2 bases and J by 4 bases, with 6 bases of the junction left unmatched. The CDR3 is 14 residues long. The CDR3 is CASSLMTGSYEQYF. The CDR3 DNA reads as TGTGCCAGCAGCTTAATGACAGGGTCTTACGAGCAGTACTTC. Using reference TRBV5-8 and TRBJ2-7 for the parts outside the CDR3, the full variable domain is EAGVTQSPTHLIKTRGQQATLRCSPISGHTSVYWYQQALGLGLQFLLWYDEGEERNRGNFPPRFSGRQFPNYSSELNVNALELEDSALYLCASSLMTGSYEQYFGPGTRLTVT.

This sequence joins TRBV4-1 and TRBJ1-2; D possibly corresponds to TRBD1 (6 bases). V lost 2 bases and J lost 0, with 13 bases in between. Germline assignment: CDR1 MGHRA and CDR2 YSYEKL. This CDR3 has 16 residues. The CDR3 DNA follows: TGCGCCAGCAGCCAACGGGACATCGAAGCTAACTATGGCTACACCTTC. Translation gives CASSQRDIEANYGYTF.

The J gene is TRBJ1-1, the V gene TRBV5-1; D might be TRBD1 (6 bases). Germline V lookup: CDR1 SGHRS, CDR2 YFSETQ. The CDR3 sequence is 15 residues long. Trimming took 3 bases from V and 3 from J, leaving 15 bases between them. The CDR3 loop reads CASSSWAGVDTEAFF. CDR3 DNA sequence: TGCGCCAGCAGCTCCTGGGCAGGGGTGGACACTGAAGCTTTCTTT.

The CDR3 here is CASSQVGTGVSYEQYF. The CDR3 DNA reads as TGTGCCAGCAGCCAGGTAGGGACGGGGGTCTCCTACGAGCAGTACTTC. The gene calls are TRBV3-1 (or the pseudogene TRBV3-2) and TRBJ2-7; TRBD2 is a possible D gene (6 bases). The germline V gene encodes CDR1 LGHDT and CDR2 YNNKEL (reference sequence). CDR3 size: 16 residues. Trimming cost V 3 bases and J 0 bases, with 15 bases left between them.

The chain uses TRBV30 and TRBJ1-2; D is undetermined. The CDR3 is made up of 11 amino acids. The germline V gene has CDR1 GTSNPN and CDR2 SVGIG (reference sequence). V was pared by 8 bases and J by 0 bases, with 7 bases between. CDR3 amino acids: CAQLANYGYTF. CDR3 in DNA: TGTGCCCAGCTAGCTAACTATGGCTACACCTTC.

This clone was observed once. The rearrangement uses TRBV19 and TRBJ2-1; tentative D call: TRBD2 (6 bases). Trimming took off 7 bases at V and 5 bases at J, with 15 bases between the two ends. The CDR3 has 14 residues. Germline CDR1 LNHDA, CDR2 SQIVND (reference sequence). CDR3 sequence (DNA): TGTGCCAGTACAAATGCGGGGCCCAACAATGAGCAGTTCTTC. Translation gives CASTNAGPNNEQFF.

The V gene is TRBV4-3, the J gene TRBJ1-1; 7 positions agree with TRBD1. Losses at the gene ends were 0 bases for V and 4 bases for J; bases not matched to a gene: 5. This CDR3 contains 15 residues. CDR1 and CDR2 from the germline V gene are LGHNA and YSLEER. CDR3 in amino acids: CASSQDQGGSTEAFF. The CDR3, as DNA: TGCGCCAGCAGCCAAGATCAGGGGGGAAGCACTGAAGCTTTCTTT.

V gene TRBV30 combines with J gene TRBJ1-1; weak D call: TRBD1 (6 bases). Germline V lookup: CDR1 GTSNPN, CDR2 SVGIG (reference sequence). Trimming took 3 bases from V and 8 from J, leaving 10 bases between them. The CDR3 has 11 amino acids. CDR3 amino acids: CAWRTGPEAFF. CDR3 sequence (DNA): TGTGCCTGGAGGACAGGCCCCGAAGCTTTCTTT.

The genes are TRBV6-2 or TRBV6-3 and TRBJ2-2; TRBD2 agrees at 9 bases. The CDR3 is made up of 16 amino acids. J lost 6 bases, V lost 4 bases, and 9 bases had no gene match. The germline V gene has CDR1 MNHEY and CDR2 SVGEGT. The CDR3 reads CASSLERGAEAGELFF. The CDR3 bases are TGTGCCAGCAGTTTGGAGCGGGGGGCTGAAGCCGGGGAGCTGTTTTTT.

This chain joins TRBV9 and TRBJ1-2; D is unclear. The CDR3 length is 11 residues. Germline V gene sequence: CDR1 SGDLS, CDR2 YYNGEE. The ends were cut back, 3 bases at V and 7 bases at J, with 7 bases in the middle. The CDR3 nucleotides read TGTGCCAGCAGCGATATGTTTGGCTACACCTTC. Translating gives CASSDMFGYTF.

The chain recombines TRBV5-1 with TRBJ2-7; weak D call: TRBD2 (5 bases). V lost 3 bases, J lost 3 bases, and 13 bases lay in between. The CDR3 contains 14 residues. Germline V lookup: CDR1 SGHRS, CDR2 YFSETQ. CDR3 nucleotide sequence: TGCGCCAGCAGCTCCGGTAGCGATCACTACGAGCAGTACTTC. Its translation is CASSSGSDHYEQYF.

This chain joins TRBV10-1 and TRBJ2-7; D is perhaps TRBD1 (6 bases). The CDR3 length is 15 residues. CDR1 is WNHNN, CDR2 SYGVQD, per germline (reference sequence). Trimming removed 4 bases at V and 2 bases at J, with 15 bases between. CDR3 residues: CASSGGHSPPYEQYF. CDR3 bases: TGCGCCAGCAGTGGGGGACATTCGCCACCCTACGAGCAGTACTTC.

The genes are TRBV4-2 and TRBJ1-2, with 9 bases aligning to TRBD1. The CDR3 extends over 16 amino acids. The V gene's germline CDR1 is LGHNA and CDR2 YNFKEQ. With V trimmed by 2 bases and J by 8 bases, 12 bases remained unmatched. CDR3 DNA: TGTGCCAGCAGCCAACCCGGGACAGGGAGTGTTAGCGGCTACACCTTC. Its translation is CASSQPGTGSVSGYTF.

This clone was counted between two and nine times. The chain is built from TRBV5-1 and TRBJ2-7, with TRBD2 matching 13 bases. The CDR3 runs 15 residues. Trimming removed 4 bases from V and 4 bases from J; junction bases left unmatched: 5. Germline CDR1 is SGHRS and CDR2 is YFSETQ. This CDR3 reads CASSPRTSGGYEQYF. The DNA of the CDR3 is TGCGCCAGCAGCCCACGGACTAGCGGGGGATACGAGCAGTACTTC.

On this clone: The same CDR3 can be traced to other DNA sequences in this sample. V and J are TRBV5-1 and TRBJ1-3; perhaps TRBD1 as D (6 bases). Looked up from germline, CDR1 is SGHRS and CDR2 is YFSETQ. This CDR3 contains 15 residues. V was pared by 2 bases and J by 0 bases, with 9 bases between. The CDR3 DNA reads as TGCGCCAGCAGCTTACAGGGAGACTCTGGAAACACCATATATTTT. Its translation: CASSLQGDSGNTIYF.

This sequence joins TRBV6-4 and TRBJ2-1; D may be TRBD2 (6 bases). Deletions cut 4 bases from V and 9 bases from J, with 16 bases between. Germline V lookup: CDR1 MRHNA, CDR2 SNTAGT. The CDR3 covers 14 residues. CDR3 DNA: TGTGCCAGCAGTGCCTCGGACTATTTTGGTGAGCAGTTCTTC. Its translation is CASSASDYFGEQFF.

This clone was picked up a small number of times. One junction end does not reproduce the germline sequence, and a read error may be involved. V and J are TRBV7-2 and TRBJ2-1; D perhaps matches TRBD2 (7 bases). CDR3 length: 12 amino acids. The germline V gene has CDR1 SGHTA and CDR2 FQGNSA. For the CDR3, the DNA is TGTGCCAGCAGCTTTGCGAGGGGGGGTAGGGTCTTC. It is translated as CASSFARGGRVF.

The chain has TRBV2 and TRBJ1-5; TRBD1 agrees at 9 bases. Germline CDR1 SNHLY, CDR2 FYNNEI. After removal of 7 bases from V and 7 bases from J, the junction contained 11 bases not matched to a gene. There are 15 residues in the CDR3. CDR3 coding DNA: TGTGCCAGCAAATCATCGGACAGGGGCACCCAGCCCCAGCATTTT. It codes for CASKSSDRGTQPQHF.